This T cell receptor beta chain is from a study of graft-versus-host responses after intestinal transplantation. Study-wide findings and caveats: Individuals who had graft-donor T cell macrochimerism had allografts that showed high graft-versus-host to host-versus-graft clonal ratios.

Libraries were prepared by immunoSEQ multiplex PCR; TCRdb keeps only in-frame clonotypes and omits some of them. The profile shows 60,000 to 65,000 clones, under 90% of them singletons. As concerns this clone: The antigen remains unidentified.

Investigators treated the graft tissue so that it released intraepithelial and lamina propria lymphocytes. The CDR3 has 16 residues. The V end was cut by 0 bases, the J end by 5 bases, with 18 bases between. Looked up from germline, CDR1 is SGDLS and CDR2 is YYNGEE. Sample: ileum tissue, taken more than 350 days after transplant. This chain connects TRBV9 to TRBJ2-7; D unresolved. The source of this sequence is a human patient who received an intestinal transplant, so some T cells may come from the graft donor. In DNA form, the CDR3 reads TGTGCCAGCAGCGTAGATGTATATGTGGATGACGACGAGCAGTACTTC. Its protein is CASSVDVYVDDDEQYF.